A single sample is the source of the 17 T cell receptor beta chains below, sequenced in a study of T-cell memory formation after mild COVID-19. TCRdb redid the calling of the 5' RACE reads with MiXCR, one entry per CDR3 protein. The sample yields about 430,000 distinct CDR3 sequences, 24% seen once. Input material: PBMCs or a T cell subset sorted from them (not recorded which). These receptors were obtained from an adult woman who had mild COVID-19 (a few samples of this study predate the infection). Cell type and time point are not known.

The chain carries TRBV7-6 and TRBJ1-1, with D unclear. Deletions cut 3 bases from V and 3 bases from J, with 14 bases between. The CDR3 sequence is 15 residues long. Germline CDR1 and CDR2: SGHVS and FNYEAQ. CDR3 loop: CASSFIGSRDTEAFF. CDR3 nucleotides: TGTGCCAGCAGCTTCATAGGATCTCGGGACACTGAAGCTTTCTTT.

This chain connects TRBV7-2 to TRBJ1-2, with D hard to call. The germline CDR1 and CDR2 sequences are SGHTA and FQGNSA. The V end was cut by 4 bases, the J end by 3 bases, with 9 bases between. This CDR3 is built from 13 residues. CDR3 sequence (DNA): TGTGCCAGCAGCTACGGCATGGACTATGGCTACACCTTC. The encoded protein is CASSYGMDYGYTF.

CDR3: CASSPQKPGLPLWEQFF. For the CDR3, the DNA is TGCGCCAGCAGCCCCCAAAAACCGGGACTACCCTTATGGGAGCAGTTCTTC. This chain uses TRBV4-1 with TRBJ2-1, with 7 bases lining up with TRBD2. V trimming: 4 bases; J trimming: 10 bases; junction bases outside the gene matches: 19. CDR1 and CDR2 (germline): MGHRA, YSYEKL. This CDR3 spans 17 amino acids.

This sequence joins TRBV6-5 and TRBJ1-1; 10 bases are shared with TRBD1. CDR3 length equals 16 residues. From germline, CDR1 is MNHEY and CDR2 SVGAGI. Trimming at V came to 2 bases and at J to 1 base, leaving 4 bases not matched to a gene. CDR3 in amino acids: CASSYGTGEPNTEAFF. The DNA of the CDR3 is TGTGCCAGCAGTTACGGGACAGGGGAGCCGAACACTGAAGCTTTCTTT.

The rearrangement links TRBV5-6 to TRBJ2-3; possible D gene TRBD1, 5 bases. V lost 4 bases and J lost 5, with 20 bases in between. CDR1 and CDR2 (germline): SGHDT, YYEEEE. This CDR3 is built from 16 residues. The DNA for the CDR3 is TGTGCCAGCAGCCAGGGTATATTTCGGGCAGGAGATACGCAGTATTTT. As protein: CASSQGIFRAGDTQYF.

This clonotype was recorded a few times. The rearrangement links TRBV29-1 to TRBJ2-7, with TRBD2 matching over 9 bases. The CDR3 is 16 residues long. Germline loops: CDR1 SQVTM, CDR2 ANQGSEA. V lost 6 bases, J lost 6 bases, and 18 bases stayed unmatched. The CDR3 protein is CSVVLAPGTSLVEQYF. CDR3 DNA: TGCAGCGTCGTACTTGCCCCCGGGACTAGCTTAGTCGAGCAGTACTTC.

This clonotype was detected only once. The rearrangement links TRBV5-5 to TRBJ1-5; 7 bases are shared with TRBD1. Germline V gene data show CDR1 as SGHKS and CDR2 as YYEKEE (reference sequence). The CDR3 has 16 amino acids. Germline trimming cut 3 bases from V and 1 base from J; bases unmatched to any gene: 7. The CDR3 spells CASSYRDSSSNQPQHF. The CDR3 DNA reads as TGTGCCAGCAGCTACCGGGACAGCTCGAGCAATCAGCCCCAGCATTTT.

This clonotype was observed a handful of times. This chain links TRBV12-3 or TRBV12-4 with TRBJ1-3; weak D call: TRBD1 (5 bases). V was shortened by 3 bases and J by 2 bases, with 8 bases between the two germline ends. The CDR3 extends over 14 amino acids. The CDR3 region is CASSFQGPGNTIYF. Written as DNA, the CDR3 is TGTGCCAGCAGTTTTCAGGGACCTGGAAACACCATATATTTT.

This chain joins TRBV10-3 and TRBJ1-2; perhaps TRBD1 as D (5 bases). Deletions cut 0 bases from V and 6 bases from J, with 5 bases between. Germline CDR1 is ENHRY and CDR2 is SYGVKD. The CDR3 has 12 amino acids. As DNA, the CDR3 is TGTGCCATCAGTGAGTCAGGGGATGGCTACACCTTC. Translation: CAISESGDGYTF.

The count of this clonotype is one. CDR3 DNA: TGCAGTGTTACAGGAGTCTATGGCTACACCTTC. Residues: CSVTGVYGYTF. J is TRBJ1-2 and V is TRBV20-1; possible D gene TRBD1, 5 bases. Looked up from germline, CDR1 is DFQATT and CDR2 is SNEGSKA (reference sequence). With 7 bases removed from V and 4 bases from J, the gap between germline ends came to 10 bases. This CDR3 has 11 residues.

This rearrangement joins TRBV24-1 to TRBJ2-1, with TRBD2 matching over 8 bases. In germline, CDR1 is KGHDR, CDR2 SFDVKD. V shed 3 bases and J 8 bases; nucleotides not matched to a gene: 23. The CDR3 has 20 residues. This CDR3 reads CATSDGVPSVSGRSGDEQFF. In DNA form, the CDR3 reads TGTGCCACCAGTGATGGGGTACCGTCGGTGAGCGGGAGATCCGGTGATGAGCAGTTCTTC.

This clonotype was observed a handful of times. The genes are TRBV20-1 and TRBJ2-1; D unclear. Germline V lookup: CDR1 DFQATT, CDR2 SNEGSKA (reference sequence). The CDR3 length is 14 residues. V lost 0 bases, J lost 7 bases, and 13 bases lay in between. CDR3 amino acids: CSAREGSSRNEQFF. In DNA form, the CDR3 reads TGCAGTGCTAGAGAAGGGTCTAGTCGGAATGAGCAGTTCTTC.

In nucleotides, the CDR3 is TGTGCCAGCAGCCCAATCGGCGGGAGCACAGATACGCAGTATTTT. The encoded protein is CASSPIGGSTDTQYF. The chain uses TRBV7-2 and TRBJ2-3; D may be TRBD2 (5 bases). The germline V and J ends were trimmed by 5 bases and 0 bases, with 12 bases remaining between them. The V gene's germline CDR1 is SGHTA and CDR2 FQGNSA. This CDR3 spans 15 amino acids.

This clonotype has a handful of counts. The rearrangement uses TRBV27 and TRBJ2-2; D may match TRBD1 or TRBD2 (5 bases each). Germline-derived CDR1 and CDR2 are MNHEY and SMNVEV (reference sequence). V lost 3 bases to trimming and J lost 5 bases, with 10 bases between them. This CDR3 has 14 amino acids. The CDR3 here is CASSFGGGTGELFF. For the CDR3, the DNA is TGTGCCAGCAGTTTTGGGGGTGGGACCGGGGAGCTGTTTTTT.

The chain is built from TRBV19 and TRBJ2-5; D possibly corresponds to TRBD2 (5 bases). Germline-derived CDR1 and CDR2 are LNHDA and SQIVND (reference sequence). This CDR3 region has 13 residues. Trimming removed 3 bases from V and 5 bases from J, with 10 bases in between. This chain's CDR3 is CASSMRPGETQYF. The CDR3 coding sequence is TGTGCCAGTAGTATGAGACCGGGGGAGACCCAGTACTTC.

This clonotype was counted a few times. The chain employs TRBV6-6 and TRBJ2-4, with 7 nucleotides matching TRBD2. The length of the CDR3 is 18 residues. Per the germline V gene, CDR1 is MNHNY and CDR2 is SVGAGI (reference sequence). V trimming: 6 bases; J trimming: 0 bases; junction bases outside the gene matches: 14. For the CDR3, the DNA is TGTGCCAGCAGCCCCGCCAATCTAGCGGTGCTAGCCAAAAACATTCAGTACTTC. It codes for CASSPANLAVLAKNIQYF.

This clonotype was counted a single time. This rearrangement joins TRBV25-1 to TRBJ1-4; 7 nucleotides agree with TRBD1. The V segment lost 3 bases and the J segment 8 bases; nucleotides outside the gene matches: 9. This CDR3 contains 15 residues. From germline, CDR1 is MGHDK and CDR2 SYGVNS. Here the CDR3 DNA reads TGTGCCAGCAGTGAGTCCAGGGGGGGTGCGGAAAAACTGTTTTTT. Its protein product is CASSESRGGAEKLFF.